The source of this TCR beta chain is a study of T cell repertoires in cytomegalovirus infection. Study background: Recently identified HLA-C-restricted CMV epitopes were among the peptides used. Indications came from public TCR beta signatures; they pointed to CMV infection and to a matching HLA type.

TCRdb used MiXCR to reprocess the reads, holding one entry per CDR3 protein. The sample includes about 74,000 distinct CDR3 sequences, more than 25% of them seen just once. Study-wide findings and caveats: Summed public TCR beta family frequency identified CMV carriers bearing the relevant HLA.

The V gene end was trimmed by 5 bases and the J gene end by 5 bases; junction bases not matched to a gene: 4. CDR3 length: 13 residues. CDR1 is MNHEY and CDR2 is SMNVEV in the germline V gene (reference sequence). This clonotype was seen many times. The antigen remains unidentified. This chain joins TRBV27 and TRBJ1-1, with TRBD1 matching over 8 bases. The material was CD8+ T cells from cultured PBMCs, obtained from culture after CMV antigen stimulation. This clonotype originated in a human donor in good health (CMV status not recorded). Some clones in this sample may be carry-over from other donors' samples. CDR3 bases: TGTGCCAGCAGTCGGACAGGGAATACTGAAGCTTTCTTT. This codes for CASSRTGNTEAFF.